This TCR beta chain emerged from a study of CD8+CD57+ T cells in acquired aplastic anemia. Study-wide context: Sorted CD4+ plus CD8+ cells gave DNA averaging roughly 3.5 ug.

Germline lookup yields CDR1 SGHVS and CDR2 FQNEAQ. This CDR3 comprises 15 residues. V lost 0 bases and J lost 3, with 12 bases in between. CD8+CD57+ cell expansion, shown by flow cytometry, had occurred in the patients selected for sequencing. At the time of blood sampling, patients had not yet received any therapy. Findings of the study overall: In common between the patients and the controls were twenty-nine CD8+ CDR3 sequences. Controls and patients did not differ significantly in CD8+ Simpson's diversity.

Remarks on this clonotype: Its antigen remains unknown.

CDR3 and TCR beta VDJ profiling relied on a genomic DNA template. One entry per CDR3 protein results from TCRdb running MiXCR on the reads. Altogether around 79,000 distinct CDR3 sequences are present, about three quarters being singletons, with the ten largest covering more than 80%. This chain uses TRBV7-8 with TRBJ2-7; D may be TRBD1 (6 bases). The origin of this receptor is a human donor with aplastic anemia. Specimen: sorted CD4+, CD8+, or CD8+CD57+ T cells (not recorded which) from PBMCs. The CDR3 region is CASSLAVGQIYEQYF. As DNA, the CDR3 is TGTGCCAGCAGCTTAGCGGTTGGACAGATCTACGAGCAGTACTTC.